The 26 T cell receptor beta chains below all came from one sample that was sequenced in a study of blood T cell repertoires in COVID-19. The table came from immunoSEQ multiplex PCR; TCRdb's copy has only in-frame clones and leaves some out. The repertoire holds 150,000 to 200,000 clones, with approximately 80% as singletons. Sequencing was performed on PBMCs or T cells enriched from blood (not recorded which). These receptors originate from a man between 35 and 55 years old who had recovered from COVID-19.

The V call is TRBV7-2, the J call TRBJ2-5; no clear D. V gave up 3 bases and J gave up 4 bases, with 12 bases separating them. CDR1 and CDR2 from the germline V gene are SGHTA and FQGNSA. There are 14 residues in the CDR3. The CDR3 DNA is TGTGCCAGCAGCTTTTACGGGTTGCGAGAGACCCAGTACTTC. Protein: CASSFYGLRETQYF.

This chain joins TRBV3-1 (or the pseudogene TRBV3-2) and TRBJ2-4, with D possibly TRBD1 on 6 matching bases. Deletions cut 1 base from V and 1 base from J, with 8 bases between. The CDR3 is made up of 15 amino acids. Germline V gene data show CDR1 as LGHDT and CDR2 as YNNKEL (reference sequence). CDR3: CASSQAGEAKNIQYF. The CDR3 DNA sequence: TGTGCCAGCAGCCAAGCAGGGGAGGCCAAAAACATTCAGTACTTC.

The chain is built from TRBV2 and TRBJ2-2, with D perhaps matching TRBD1 (7 bases). The germline V gene encodes CDR1 SNHLY and CDR2 FYNNEI. CDR3 length: 14 amino acids. V shed 8 bases and J shed 5 bases, with 15 bases lying between them. CDR3 region: CASLEGAKTGELFF. As DNA, the CDR3 is TGTGCCAGCTTGGAGGGGGCCAAGACCGGGGAGCTGTTTTTT.

The chain employs TRBV18 and TRBJ1-2, with D hard to call. The CDR3 is 14 residues long. Deletions cut 3 bases from V and 1 base from J, with 9 bases between. Germline V gives CDR1 KGHSH, CDR2 LQKENI. This CDR3 reads CASSPPSLNYGYTF. In DNA form, the CDR3 reads TGTGCCAGCTCACCCCCGAGCCTTAACTATGGCTACACCTTC.

The count of this clone is one. DNA of the CDR3: TGTGCCAGCAGCTTGTCACAGACGATTTATAGCAATCAGCCCCAGCATTTT. It is translated as CASSLSQTIYSNQPQHF. The gene calls are TRBV5-5 and TRBJ1-5; no reliable D call. Germline-derived CDR1 and CDR2 are SGHKS and YYEKEE (reference sequence). The CDR3 covers 17 residues. Trimming took 1 base from V and 0 from J, leaving 14 bases between them.

This chain joins TRBV19 and TRBJ2-7, with 10 bases aligning to TRBD1. Germline V gives CDR1 LNHDA, CDR2 SQIVND (reference sequence). CDR3 length: 15 residues. V gave up 5 bases and J gave up 3 bases; unmatched junction bases: 7. The CDR3 sequence is CASSVGTGAFYEQYF. Written as DNA, the CDR3 is TGTGCCAGTAGTGTCGGGACAGGGGCTTTCTACGAGCAGTACTTC.

The sample holds a few counts of this clone. The chain carries TRBV6-4 and TRBJ2-3; TRBD2 aligns across 7 bases. The V segment lost 2 bases and the J segment 3 bases; nucleotides outside the gene matches: 2. The germline V gene encodes CDR1 MRHNA and CDR2 SNTAGT. CDR3 length: 14 residues. The CDR3 protein is CASSDNGGTDTQYF. The CDR3 coding sequence is TGTGCCAGCAGTGACAACGGGGGGACAGATACGCAGTATTTT.

This chain uses TRBV6-4 with TRBJ1-1; D is ambiguous. Germline values: CDR1 MRHNA, CDR2 SNTAGT. Trimming stripped 6 bases from V and 1 base from J, with 9 bases between. This CDR3 region has 13 residues. CDR3 amino acids: CASRLDWNTEAFF. CDR3 DNA sequence: TGTGCCAGCAGGCTAGACTGGAACACTGAAGCTTTCTTT.

The V and J genes are TRBV5-1 and TRBJ1-3; 7 nucleotides match TRBD1. Germline lookup yields CDR1 SGHRS and CDR2 YFSETQ. The CDR3 extends over 17 amino acids. V lost 4 bases, J lost 0 bases, and 10 bases stayed unmatched. The CDR3 loop reads CASSPERTGGSGNTIYF. The CDR3 DNA reads as TGCGCCAGCAGCCCGGAACGGACAGGCGGCTCTGGAAACACCATATATTTT.

J is TRBJ2-5 and V is TRBV7-9; perhaps TRBD1 as D (6 bases). Germline CDR1 SEHNR, CDR2 FQNEAQ (reference sequence). The CDR3 is 15 amino acids. Between the trimmed V and J ends, which lost 4 bases and 4 bases, there was a span of 16 bases. Here the CDR3 reads CASSSGVGGGETQYF. DNA for the CDR3: TGTGCCAGCAGCTCCGGGGTTGGGGGCGGAGAGACCCAGTACTTC.

The chain employs TRBV5-6 and TRBJ2-7; 9 bases fit TRBD1. Germline lookup yields CDR1 SGHDT and CDR2 YYEEEE. The CDR3 extends over 17 amino acids. The junction had 10 bases not matched to a gene; V was cut back by 0 bases and J by 3 bases. CDR3 residues: CASSLERAGQGDYEQYF. CDR3 sequence (DNA): TGTGCCAGCAGCTTGGAGCGCGCGGGACAGGGCGACTACGAGCAGTACTTC.

The V call is TRBV6-5, the J call TRBJ2-7; D possibly corresponds to TRBD2 (7 bases). There are 14 residues in the CDR3. The germline V and J ends were trimmed by 7 bases and 3 bases, with 16 bases remaining between them. In germline, CDR1 is MNHEY, CDR2 SVGAGI. The CDR3 DNA sequence: TGTGCCAGCACTTGGGGGCGGGGGAGCTACGAGCAGTACTTC. Its translation: CASTWGRGSYEQYF.

This clone showed up just once. The chain joins TRBV5-6 to TRBJ1-4; D is perhaps TRBD1 (6 bases). The ends were cut back, 5 bases at V and 8 bases at J, with 13 bases in the middle. Germline CDR1 SGHDT, CDR2 YYEEEE. The CDR3 consists of 13 residues. The CDR3 DNA follows: TGTGCCAGCAGTATGGGGGGGGCCGAAAAACTGTTTTTT. Encoded protein: CASSMGGAEKLFF.

The chain links TRBV5-1 to TRBJ2-3; 7 bases match TRBD2. V shed 4 bases and J 5 bases; nucleotides not matched to a gene: 13. The CDR3 runs to 16 residues. Germline CDR1 and CDR2: SGHRS and YFSETQ. The CDR3 is CASSETSHATQDTQYF. CDR3 DNA: TGCGCCAGCAGCGAGACTAGCCACGCTACTCAAGATACGCAGTATTTT.

The CDR3 is CASSLTRGAMNTEAFF. The CDR3 DNA reads TGTGCCAGCAGCTTAACTCGGGGGGCTATGAACACTGAAGCTTTCTTT. V and J are TRBV7-3 and TRBJ1-1, with D tentatively TRBD1 (6 bases). The V end was cut by 0 bases, the J end by 0 bases, with 11 bases between. From germline, CDR1 is SGHTA and CDR2 FQGTGA. The CDR3 is made up of 16 amino acids.

The chain couples TRBV18 to TRBJ2-3, with 7 bases matching TRBD1. Trimming removed 3 bases from V and 0 bases from J; junction bases left unmatched: 12. The CDR3 has 18 amino acids. Germline CDR1 reads KGHSH; CDR2 reads LQKENI. CDR3 protein: CASSPSLTGWTSTDTQYF. In DNA, the CDR3 is TGTGCCAGCTCACCCAGTTTGACAGGGTGGACTAGCACAGATACGCAGTATTTT. The whole variable domain, remainder taken from reference TRBV18 and TRBJ2-3, is NAGVMQNPRHLVRRRGQEARLRCSPMKGHSHVYWYRQLPEEGLKFMVYLQKENIIDESGMPKERFSAEFPKEGPSILRIQQVVRGDSAAYFCASSPSLTGWTSTDTQYFGPGTRLTVL.

CDR3 sequence (DNA): TGTGCCAGCACCGTTAATGGGGGGTTGAACTATGGCTACACCTTC. The encoded protein is CASTVNGGLNYGYTF. The chain has TRBV5-4 and TRBJ1-2, with TRBD1 as a possible D gene (5 bases). V was clipped by 6 bases and J by 2 bases, with 17 bases between them. Germline V gene sequence: CDR1 SGHNT, CDR2 YYREEE (reference sequence). There are 15 residues in the CDR3. The full variable domain, completed using reference TRBV5-4 and TRBJ1-2, is ETGVTQSPTHLIKTRGQQVTLRCSSQSGHNTVSWYQQALGQGPQFIFQYYREEENGRGNFPPRFSGLQFPNYSSELNVNALELDDSALYLCASTVNGGLNYGYTFGSGTRLTVV.

This clone was counted a single time. The chain joins TRBV7-2 to TRBJ2-7; 10 positions agree with TRBD1. The CDR3 runs 14 residues. The ends lost 3 bases at V and 4 bases at J; junction bases unmatched: 3. Germline CDR1 reads SGHTA; CDR2 reads FQGNSA. The CDR3 region is CASSFGQGEYEQYF. CDR3 nucleotides: TGTGCCAGCAGCTTCGGACAGGGGGAATACGAGCAGTACTTC.

The V and J genes are TRBV19 and TRBJ1-5; possibly TRBD1 for D (6 bases). This CDR3 is 14 amino acids long. The V gene lost 3 bases and the J gene lost 8 bases, with 14 bases spanning the gap. Per germline, CDR1 LNHDA and CDR2 SQIVND (reference sequence). In DNA, the CDR3 is TGTGCCAGTAGTATCGCAGGGGAAATTGAGCCCCAGCATTTT. Encoded protein: CASSIAGEIEPQHF.

As DNA, the CDR3 is TGTGCCAGCAGCGCCGGGACACTAACACCCAATGAGCAGTTCTTC. Amino acid sequence: CASSAGTLTPNEQFF. This chain connects TRBV11-3 to TRBJ2-1, with a tentative D call TRBD1 (6 bases). The ends were cut back, 5 bases at V and 6 bases at J, with 17 bases in the middle. The length of the CDR3 is 15 residues. Per germline, CDR1 SGHNT and CDR2 YENEEA.

The chain combines TRBV27 with TRBJ2-7, with TRBD1 matching 7 bases. Losses at the gene ends were 5 bases for V and 3 bases for J; bases not matched to a gene: 7. CDR3 length equals 14 residues. CDR1 is MNHEY, CDR2 SMNVEV, per germline (reference sequence). The CDR3 loop reads CASSPRQGLYEQYF. The CDR3 region has the DNA TGTGCCAGCAGTCCCCGACAGGGTCTCTACGAGCAGTACTTC.

This chain links TRBV4-1 with TRBJ1-4; D gene ambiguous. CDR3 length: 13 amino acids. The V end was cut by 6 bases, the J end by 5 bases, with 10 bases between. Germline CDR1 is MGHRA and CDR2 is YSYEKL. The CDR3 loop reads CASSLAGNEKLFF. CDR3 in DNA: TGCGCCAGCAGTTTGGCAGGAAATGAAAAACTGTTTTTT.

This clone was detected only a few times. Other DNA sequences in this specimen translate into the identical CDR3. This chain joins TRBV21-1 and TRBJ2-3; TRBD2 is the table's D call, not checked against the DNA. TRBV21-1 is a recognized pseudogene. The CDR3 consists of 21 residues. The CDR3 here is CASSKGRAGGEPRGDKDTQYF. CDR3 bases: TGTGCCAGCAGCAAAGGACGGGCGGGGGGCGAGCCTCGAGGGGATAAAGATACGCAGTATTTT.

The chain recombines TRBV15 with TRBJ1-2; 7 bases agree with TRBD1. V was clipped by 0 bases and J by 8 bases; unmatched bases: 0. This CDR3 has 12 amino acids. Germline loops: CDR1 LNHNV, CDR2 YYDKDF (reference sequence). In DNA, the CDR3 is TGTGCCACCAGCAGAGAACAGGGGGGCTACACCTTC. Translation gives CATSREQGGYTF.

The rearrangement uses TRBV21-1 and TRBJ2-4; the D call TRBD1 from the table was never checked on the DNA. TRBV21-1 is noted as a pseudogene. The CDR3 consists of 11 residues. The CDR3 nucleotides are TGTGCCAGCAGCAAAGACGTCAGGCGTGACTTC. It yields the protein CASSKDVRRDF.

This clone was observed a single time. V usage is TRBV18 and J usage is TRBJ2-7; 9 bases fit TRBD1. Trimming took 3 bases from V and 4 from J; bases not matched to a gene: 10. This CDR3 region has 16 residues. CDR1 is KGHSH, CDR2 LQKENI, per germline. The CDR3 DNA reads TGTGCCAGCTCACCGGGGACAGGGCCGGGTTCTTACGAGCAGTACTTC. It codes for CASSPGTGPGSYEQYF.